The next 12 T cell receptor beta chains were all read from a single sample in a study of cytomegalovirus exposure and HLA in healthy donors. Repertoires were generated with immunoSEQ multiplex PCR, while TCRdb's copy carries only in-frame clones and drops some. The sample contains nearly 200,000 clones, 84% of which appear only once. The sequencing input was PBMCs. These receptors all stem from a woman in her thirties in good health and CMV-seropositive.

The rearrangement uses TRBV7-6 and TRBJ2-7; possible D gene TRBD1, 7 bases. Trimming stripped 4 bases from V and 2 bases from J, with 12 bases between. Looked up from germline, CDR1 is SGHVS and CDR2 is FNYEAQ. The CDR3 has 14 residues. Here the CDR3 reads CASSSGGTTYEQYF. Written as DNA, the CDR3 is TGTGCCAGCAGCTCAGGGGGGACGACCTACGAGCAGTACTTC. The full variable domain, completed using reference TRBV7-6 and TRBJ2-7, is GAGVSQSPRYKVTKRGQDVALRCDPISGHVSLYWYRQALGQGPEFLTYFNYEAQQDKSGLPNDRFSAERPEGSISTLTIQRTEQRDSAMYRCASSSGGTTYEQYFGPGTRLTVT.

The CDR3 here is CASSLAGGWNEQFF. The CDR3 region has the DNA TGTGCCAGCAGTTTAGCGGGAGGTTGGAATGAGCAGTTCTTC. This chain connects TRBV28 to TRBJ2-1, with TRBD2 identical over 8 bases. V trimming: 2 bases; J trimming: 7 bases; junction bases outside the gene matches: 4. The germline V gene has CDR1 MDHEN and CDR2 SYDVKM. The length of the CDR3 is 14 residues.

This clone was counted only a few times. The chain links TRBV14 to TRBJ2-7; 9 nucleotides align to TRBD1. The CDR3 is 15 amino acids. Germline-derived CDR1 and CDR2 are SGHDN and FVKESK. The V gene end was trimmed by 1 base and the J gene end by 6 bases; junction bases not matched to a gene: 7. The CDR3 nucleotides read TGTGCCAGCAGCCAAGGGGCCGGGACAGGGCGCGAGCAGTACTTC. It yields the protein CASSQGAGTGREQYF. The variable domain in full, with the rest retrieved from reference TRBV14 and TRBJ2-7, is EAGVTQFPSHSVIEKGQTVTLRCDPISGHDNLYWYRRVMGKEIKFLLHFVKESKQDESGMPNNRFLAERTGGTYSTLKVQPAELEDSGVYFCASSQGAGTGREQYFGPGTRLTVT.

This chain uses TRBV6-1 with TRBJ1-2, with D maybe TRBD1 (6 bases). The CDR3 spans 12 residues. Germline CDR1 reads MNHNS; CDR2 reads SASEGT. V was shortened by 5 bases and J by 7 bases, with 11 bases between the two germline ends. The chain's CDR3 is CASSLDRSGYTF. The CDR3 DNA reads TGTGCCAGCAGTCTCGACAGGTCTGGCTACACCTTC.

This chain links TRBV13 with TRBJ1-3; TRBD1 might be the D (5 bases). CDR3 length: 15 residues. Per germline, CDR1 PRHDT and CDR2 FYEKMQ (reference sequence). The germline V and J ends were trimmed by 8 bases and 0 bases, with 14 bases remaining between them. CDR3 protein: CASRPGGVSGNTIYF. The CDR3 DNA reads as TGTGCCAGCCGCCCTGGGGGGGTCTCTGGAAACACCATATATTTT.

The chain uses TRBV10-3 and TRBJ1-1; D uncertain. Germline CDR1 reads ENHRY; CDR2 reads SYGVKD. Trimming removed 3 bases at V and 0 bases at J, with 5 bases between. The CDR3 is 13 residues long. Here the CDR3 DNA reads TGTGCCATCAGTGAAGACTTGAACACTGAAGCTTTCTTT. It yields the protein CAISEDLNTEAFF.

CDR3 in amino acids: CASSFSPGTGGHEQYF. CDR3 bases: TGTGCCAGTAGTTTCTCTCCCGGGACAGGGGGCCACGAGCAGTACTTC. The V call is TRBV19, the J call TRBJ2-7, with 12 bases that match TRBD1. The CDR3 runs to 16 residues. The V gene's germline CDR1 is LNHDA and CDR2 SQIVND (reference sequence). Trimming cost V 5 bases and J 5 bases; bases outside gene matches: 10.

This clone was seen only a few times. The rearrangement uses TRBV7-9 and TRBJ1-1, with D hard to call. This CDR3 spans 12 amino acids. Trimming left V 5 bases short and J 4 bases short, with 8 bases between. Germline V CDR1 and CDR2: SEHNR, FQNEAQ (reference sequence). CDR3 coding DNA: TGTGCCAGCAGCCATCGCGGCACTGAAGCTTTCTTT. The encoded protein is CASSHRGTEAFF.

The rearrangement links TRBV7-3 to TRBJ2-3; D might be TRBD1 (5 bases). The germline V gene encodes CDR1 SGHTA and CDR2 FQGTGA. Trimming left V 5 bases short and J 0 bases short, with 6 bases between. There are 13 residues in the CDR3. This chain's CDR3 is CASSDRSTDTQYF. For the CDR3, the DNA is TGTGCCAGCAGCGACAGAAGCACAGATACGCAGTATTTT.

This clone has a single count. The CDR3 protein is CASSRGPDREQYF. The CDR3 bases are TGTGCCAGCAGCAGGGGTCCGGATCGCGAGCAGTACTTC. The V call is TRBV6-5, the J call TRBJ2-7, with D possibly matching TRBD1 (6 bases). The CDR3 extends over 13 amino acids. CDR1 MNHEY and CDR2 SVGAGI come from the germline V gene. V was cut by 6 bases and J by 6 bases, with 15 bases left in between.

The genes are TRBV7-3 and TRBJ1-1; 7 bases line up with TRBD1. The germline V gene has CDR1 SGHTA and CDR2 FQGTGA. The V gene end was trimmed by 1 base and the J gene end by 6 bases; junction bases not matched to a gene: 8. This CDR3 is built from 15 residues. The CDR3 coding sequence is TGTGCCAGCAGCTTAAGAACAGGGGCAGGGGCTGAAGCTTTCTTT. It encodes CASSLRTGAGAEAFF.

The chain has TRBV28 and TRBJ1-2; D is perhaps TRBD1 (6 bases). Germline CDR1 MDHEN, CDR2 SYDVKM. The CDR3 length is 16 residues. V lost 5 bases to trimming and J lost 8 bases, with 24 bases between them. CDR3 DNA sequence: TGTGCCAGCAGTCTCGTCACATGGGGGCGCGTGCCCGGCTACACCTTC. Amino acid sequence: CASSLVTWGRVPGYTF.